A selection of T cell receptor beta chains follows, all from one sample in a study of regulatory T cells in long-lasting Graves disease. TCRdb independently ran MiXCR on the multiplex PCR reads; one entry per CDR3 protein. The profile covers a few hundred thousand distinct CDR3 sequences, with around an eighth appearing a single time and under 10% taken by the ten largest. These data were also filed under a second study, of T cells in Graves' hyperthyroidism and ophthalmopathy.

The sequencing here drew on peripheral blood mononuclear cells (PBMCs), taken at new diagnosis, from a patient treated with antithyroid drugs. The receptor set was obtained from a man aged 30-40 years with Graves disease. CDR3s include the opening cysteine and the closing phenylalanine or tryptophan. A D gene is named only where the DNA matches it firmly. Size is omitted from some rows. Given values are once, few, many or a class for expanded clones.

v_call	d_call	cdr3_length	clone_size	j_call	cdr3_nt	cdr3_aa
TRBV12-3/TRBV12-4	NA	13	many	TRBJ1-2	TGTGCCAGCAGTTTGGGCAGGGTGGGCGGCTACACCTTC	CASSLGRVGGYTF
TRBV2	NA	12	many	TRBJ2-3	TGTGCCAGCAGCAGATACAGAGATACGCAGTATTTT	CASSRYRDTQYF
TRBV12-3/TRBV12-4	NA	15	many	TRBJ1-5	TGTGCCAGCAGTTTCGAGTGGGGGCCCCAATGGCCCCAGCATTTT	CASSFEWGPQWPQHF
TRBV30	NA	13	many	TRBJ1-4	TGTGCCTGGAGTCAAGGGTCGGATGAAAAACTGTTTTTT	CAWSQGSDEKLFF
TRBV30	NA	15	few	TRBJ2-3	TGTGCCTTGGGATCCGGGAAGGGGAGCACAGATACGCAGTATTTT	CALGSGKGSTDTQYF
TRBV10-3	TRBD2	13	few	TRBJ2-7	TGTGCCATCAGTCGGACTAGCGGCTACGAGCAGTACTTC	CAISRTSGYEQYF
TRBV27	NA	15	many	TRBJ1-1	TGTGCCAGCAGTGGGGTAAGGGTAAAGGGCACTGAAGCTTTCTTT	CASSGVRVKGTEAFF
TRBV12-3/TRBV12-4	NA	12	many	TRBJ2-7	TGTGCCAGCAGTTTAGTGCCTCCGGAGCAGTACTTC	CASSLVPPEQYF
TRBV27	NA	16	few	TRBJ1-4	TGTGCCAGCAGTCCCTCGGGAGGGGCTGATAATGAAAAACTGTTTTTT	CASSPSGGADNEKLFF
TRBV24-1	NA	14	many	TRBJ2-2	TGTGCCACCAGAGGTGGCCTGAACACCGGGGAGCTGTTTTTT	CATRGGLNTGELFF
TRBV4-1	NA	13	NA	TRBJ2-5	TGCGCCAGCAGCAACGGCTCCGGAGAGACCCAGTACTTC	CASSNGSGETQYF
TRBV20-1	NA	14	many	TRBJ2-5	TGCAGTGCACTCGACCCAGGGTACCAAGAGACCCAGTACTTC	CSALDPGYQETQYF
TRBV20-1	TRBD2	16	NA	TRBJ2-3	TGCAGTGCTAGATCCATCCGCGGGAGTGCAACAGATACGCAGTATTTT	CSARSIRGSATDTQYF
TRBV7-9	NA	14	many	TRBJ1-1	TGTGCCAGCAGCTTAGAGAGTCGGGCCAATGAAGCTTTCTTT	CASSLESRANEAFF
TRBV2	TRBD2	15	NA	TRBJ2-3	TGTGCCAGCAGACCAACTAGCGGGAGAACAGATACGCAGTATTTT	CASRPTSGRTDTQYF
TRBV7-9	TRBD2	18	few	TRBJ2-2	TGTGCCACCCCGTCAAGGAGCGGGAGGGCCGTGGACACCGGGGAGCTGTTTTTT	CATPSRSGRAVDTGELFF